This T cell receptor (beta chain) appears in the sequencing data of a study of blood T cell repertoires in COVID-19 (dated by TCRdb to 2018 to 2020). Some background on the complete study: Samples covering the acute and convalescent phases of COVID-19 were provided by collaborators in the United States, Italy and Spain. The repertoires were made available in a free public database intended to serve as a resource for research on the immune response to SARS-CoV-2. Where available, HLA class I and class II types were obtained from metadata supplied by the sample provider rather than from assay-based typing. The material from the prospective study consisted of cDNA or gDNA derived from T cells, B-cell-depleted T cells, or PBMCs. Deeply sampled blood TCRbeta repertoires from subjects exposed to, actively infected with, or recovered from COVID-19 were included in the dataset. Nearly every sample came with metadata listing a de-identified subject ID, COVID-19 status, age in years and sex. Samples were obtained from the ongoing ImmuneRACE study (first 160 participants) and from some 1,200 subjects provided by 6 global collaborators.

Beyond this particular receptor, the publication reports: Clinical and demographic metadata were provided uncurated, with the amount varying by source and participant.

TCRbeta CDR3 regions were amplified from genomic DNA using the immunoSEQ Assay, a bias-controlled multiplex PCR. As for how the authors treated the data: The number of nucleated cells in each sample was estimated by amplification of reference gene primers within the assay. To quantify the absolute abundance of each unique TCRbeta CDR3 rearrangement, sequence reads were collapsed and filtered. For each sample, productive Simpson clonality was calculated as the square root of Simpson's diversity index across productive rearrangements. TCRdb obtained this table from immuneACCESS and retained in-frame rearrangements with V and J assigned. These tables miss some clones; where compared with another copy, unresolved V genes account for less than half of the shortfall, and the remainder is unexplained. Clone size and the V and J calls come from that table; the DNA yielded D and trimming. This sample is represented by about 260,000 clones; about 87% of them were singletons. The top ten hold 1.5% of the sample.

Inclusive of the bounding cysteine and phenylalanine, the CDR3 is 14 residues long. Of the read, only the CDR3 DNA is kept; its 42 bases are in frame from base 1. Cut back by 6 bases and 0 bases, the V and J ends lie 11 bases apart. Sequences MNHNY (CDR1) and SVGAGI (CDR2) are obtained from the germline V gene (reference sequence). Regarding this clone: What this receptor recognizes is not known. No base qualities exist here, and no much larger clone lies one base off it.

Another Seattle source contributed samples from volunteer blood donors who had recovered from COVID-19. Collaborating institutions collected whole blood in K2EDTA tubes following their own protocols. For TCRbeta analysis, collaborators shipped samples in one of three forms: frozen whole blood, isolated PBMCs, or DNA extracted from either of those sample types. Source material: peripheral blood. The receptor was isolated from a middle-aged woman who had recovered from COVID-19. The chain is encoded by TRBV6-6 joined to TRBJ2-5, with no confident D gene call. This receptor carries the CDR3 CASSPRKYQETQYF. The sequence in DNA is TGTGCCAGCAGCCCGAGGAAGTACCAAGAGACCCAGTACTTC.